Here is one T cell receptor beta chain with its context. Antigen unknown. The sample originates from a study of T cell responses to AZD1222 COVID-19 vaccine. Study-level information: Pooling was applied to second doses at about 4 or about 12 weeks.

Using immunoSEQ multiplex PCR, the repertoire was profiled, and TCRdb retains in-frame clones only, with some absent. The sample records some 83,000 clones, more than 70% being singletons. Study results and caveats: Spike regions recognized by vaccine-associated CD4 TCRs spanned the protein, led by 160-218 and 743-854. Clonal diversity was possibly underestimated; the donors were predominantly white British and more often female. Repertoire collection took place solely once the T cell response had peaked.

The origin of this receptor is an adult in good health. The sequences come from peripheral blood, collected on day 0 of AZD1222 vaccination.

The CDR3 region is CASSPWTSGQETQYF. The CDR3, as DNA: TGTGCCAGCAGCCCCTGGACTAGCGGACAAGAGACCCAGTACTTC. The genes are TRBV13 and TRBJ2-5; 10 nucleotides line up with TRBD2. The CDR3 covers 15 residues. V lost 5 bases, J lost 2 bases, and 5 bases stayed unmatched. The germline V gene has CDR1 PRHDT and CDR2 FYEKMQ (reference sequence).